This TCR beta chain was identified during a study of OX40 agonist ivuxolimab in advanced cancers. In terms of the full investigation: Ivuxolimab was a fully human IgG2 agonistic monoclonal antibody targeting the costimulatory receptor OX40 (CD134). Intravenous ivuxolimab was administered to patients every 2 weeks at six dose levels: 0.01, 0.1, 0.3, 1.5, 3 and 10 mg/kg. Partial responses were achieved by three dose-escalation patients, of whom one had hepatocellular carcinoma and two had cutaneous melanoma. In the dose-escalation cohort, nearly 85% of patients were male, and the mean age was around 65 years with a range of roughly 23 to 90. The point of sequencing TCRbeta in the periphery was to test whether ivuxolimab changed TCR sequence diversity and drove clonal T-cell expansion. Of the roughly 51 patients in dose escalation, around 19 had hepatocellular carcinoma, some 15 had melanoma, 9 had renal cell carcinoma and 9 had head and neck cancer. The paper describes the monotherapy dose-escalation part (N of about 47 patients) of the phase I trial of ivuxolimab. Patients were allowed to have had prior anti-PD-1, anti-PD-L1 or anti-CTLA-4 therapy, and around two fifths of the dose-escalation patients had been treated with checkpoint inhibitors. Study-wide conclusions, independent of this receptor: The antigen specificity of the clonally expanded peripheral T cells was not determined. At doses from 0.1 to 3.0 mg/kg, clonal expansion was seen in both CD4+ and CD8+ blood T cells between baseline and week 6. In the 0.1-3.0 mg/kg groups, partial responders had among the lowest normalized peripheral clonal expansion, particularly in CD8+ T cells. On average, CD8+ T cells showed more expanded clones than CD4+ T cells after ivuxolimab. Low levels of normalized T-cell clonal expansion were also seen in some patients who did not respond.

Patients with autoimmune disease history or receiving systemic immunosuppression were excluded from the trial. Peripheral blood for TCR sequencing was collected from all dose cohorts at baseline, on cycle 4 day 1, and on cycle 7 day 1. The samples were drawn from a first-in-human, open-label, multicenter phase I dose-escalation trial of ivuxolimab. Adults with locally advanced or metastatic melanoma, renal cell carcinoma, hepatocellular carcinoma or head and neck squamous cell carcinoma were enrolled in the trial. Before TCR sequencing, CD4+ and CD8+ T cells were separately sorted from peripheral blood. For CDR1 and CDR2, the germline V gene lists MRHNA and SNTAGT. Inclusive of the bounding cysteine and phenylalanine, the CDR3 is 14 residues long. Solely the CDR3 DNA is kept, with 42 bases framed from the first base. V is shortened by 2 bases, J by 14 bases, and the region joining them spans 16 bases.

For sequencing of the TCRbeta CDR3 region, genomic DNA was extracted from the sorted cells. The immunoSEQ Assay was used for sequencing of TCRbeta CDR3 regions. TCRdb obtained this table from immuneACCESS and retained in-frame rearrangements with V and J assigned. These tables miss some clones; where compared with another copy, unresolved V genes account for less than half of the shortfall, and the remainder is unexplained. The sample yields 30,000 to 35,000 clones; under 85% were counted once. The leading ten clones occupy 14% to 15% of the sample. This clone was observed a handful of times. Its antigen specificity is not known. Base qualities are not provided; no much larger clone lies one nucleotide away.

This sequence uses TRBV6-4 and TRBJ1-6; 5 matching bases give a weak D call of TRBD1. The sequencing here drew on CD4+ or CD8+ T cells sorted from blood, taken in a trial of the OX40 agonist ivuxolimab. This clonotype was obtained from an adult with an advanced solid tumor such as melanoma, head and neck, liver or kidney cancer. CDR3 reads: CASSDGQDRGALHF. The bases are TGTGCCAGCAGTGACGGGCAGGATCGGGGGGCCCTCCACTTT.